This T cell receptor (beta chain) emerged from a study of T cell changes during pregnancy in multiple sclerosis. Data came from immunoSEQ multiplex PCR; TCRdb stores just in-frame clones and leaves some out. The top ten clones hold 5.7% of a sample with some 31,000 clones, approximately 94% of them seen once. Germline V gives CDR1 MDHEN, CDR2 SYDVKM. J lost 0 bases, V lost 6 bases, and 21 bases had no gene match. The CDR3 spans 21 residues. The chain uses TRBV28 and TRBJ2-1; 9 nucleotides line up with TRBD2. The TCR was taken from a female donor with multiple sclerosis, enrolled in a pregnancy study. Material: CD8+ T cells from peripheral blood mononuclear cells, obtained before pregnancy. Here the CDR3 DNA reads TGTGCCAGCAGCCCCGGTGGGGGAGCGGGAGGCTTCCCCCTCTCCTACAATGAGCAGTTCTTC. As protein: CASSPGGGAGGFPLSYNEQFF.